Described below is a single TCR beta chain sequence and its context. The antigen remains undetermined. This CDR3 is built from 16 residues. Trimming removed 2 bases from V and 2 bases from J; junction bases left unmatched: 9. The germline CDR1 and CDR2 sequences are MGHRA and YSYEKL. The RNA input was roughly 0.45 to 1 ug, and it was reverse transcribed with random hexamers. TCRdb fed the immunoSEQ multiplex PCR reads into MiXCR, producing one record per CDR3 protein. The data contain 55,000 to 75,000 distinct CDR3 sequences, roughly 93% of them singletons. These data belong to a study of CD8 T cells in Susac syndrome. General observations from the study: Susac syndrome CD4+ T cell repertoires showed no clonal expansion.

Sequencing input: CD4+ T cells from PBMCs. The clonotype comes from a human donor with Susac syndrome. The chain carries TRBV4-1 and TRBJ2-7; 7 nucleotides align to TRBD1. The CDR3 nucleotides are TGCGCCAGCAGCCAAAGGTCTGGGACAGAACCCTACGAGCAGTACTTC. The encoded protein is CASSQRSGTEPYEQYF.